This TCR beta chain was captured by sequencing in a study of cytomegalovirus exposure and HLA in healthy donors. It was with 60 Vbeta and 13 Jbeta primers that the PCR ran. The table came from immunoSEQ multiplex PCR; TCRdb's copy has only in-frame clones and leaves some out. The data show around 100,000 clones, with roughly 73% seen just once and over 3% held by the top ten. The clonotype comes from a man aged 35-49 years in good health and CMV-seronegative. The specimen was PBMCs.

The CDR3 DNA is TGCGCCAGCGGAGAAATAGCGGGGGGAAGCACAGATACGCAGTATTTT. Translating gives CASGEIAGGSTDTQYF. The J gene is TRBJ2-3, the V gene TRBV4-3; 10 positions agree with TRBD2. Trimming cost V 8 bases and J 0 bases; bases outside gene matches: 8. CDR1 is LGHNA, CDR2 YSLEER, per germline. CDR3 length: 16 amino acids.